A selection of T cell receptor beta chains follows, all from one sample in a study of blood T cells in healthy people across ages. TCRdb redid the calling of the 5' RACE reads with MiXCR, one entry per CDR3 protein. The data contain roughly 1,800,000 distinct CDR3 sequences, approximately 50% of them singletons. The specimen sequenced was blood. The source of these receptors is a woman between 40 and 50 years old in good health. CDR3s include the opening cysteine and the closing phenylalanine or tryptophan. The D gene is left open where the match is weak. Clone size appears in some rows only: once, few, many, or a class for an expanded clone.

TRBD2,TRBV27,-,TRBJ2-7,TGTACCAGCAGTTCACTAGCGGTAACCGAGCAGTACTTC,CTSSSLAVTEQYF
-,TRBV3-1,-,TRBJ2-1,TGTGCCAGCAGCAAGTTACAGGGCCGGGGCTACAATGAGCAGTTCTTC,CASSKLQGRGYNEQFF
TRBD1,TRBV7-2,-,TRBJ2-1,TGTGCCAGCAGCTTCTTAGGGGGCAATTCCTACAATGAGCAGTTCTTC,CASSFLGGNSYNEQFF
-,TRBV19,-,TRBJ2-3,TGTGCCAGTAGTCCCTCCCATAGGACAGATACGCAGTATTTT,CASSPSHRTDTQYF
TRBD1,TRBV12-3/TRBV12-4,few,TRBJ1-2,TGTGCCAGCAGCCCGGACAGGACGAGCTATGGCTACACCTTC,CASSPDRTSYGYTF
-,TRBV14,-,TRBJ2-2,TGTGCCAGCAGCCAGCTGGGGACGGGCGGGGAGCTGTTTTTT,CASSQLGTGGELFF
TRBD2,TRBV20-1,few,TRBJ2-5,TGCAGTGCTAGAAAGGGGACTAGCTGGGAGACCCAGTACTTC,CSARKGTSWETQYF
TRBD1,TRBV7-2,-,TRBJ1-2,TGTGCCAGCAGCTTACCCCCAAGAGGGGGCGGGTATGGCTACACCTTC,CASSLPPRGGGYGYTF
-,TRBV28,-,TRBJ2-5,TGTGCCAGCAGTTCTATGCGAGGGACATCCGAGGGGCAAGAGACCCAGTACTTC,CASSSMRGTSEGQETQYF
-,TRBV28,-,TRBJ2-7,TGTGCCACCCTGACAGGACTTACCTACGAGCAGTACTTC,CATLTGLTYEQYF
-,TRBV29-1,few,TRBJ1-1,TGCAGCGTGGAACCCGGCGGATCGAACACTGAAGCTTTCTTT,CSVEPGGSNTEAFF
-,TRBV6-6,-,TRBJ2-7,TGTGCCAGCACTGTCGGGGAAACGTACTACGAGCAGTACTTC,CASTVGETYYEQYF
TRBD2,TRBV5-1,-,TRBJ2-1,TGCGCCAGCAGCTTGGCGGGACTAGCGGGGGGTGGGGAGCAGTTCTTC,CASSLAGLAGGGEQFF
TRBD1,TRBV3-1,-,TRBJ2-7,TGTGCCAGCACCACTACAGGGGGCACTGAGTACGAGCAGTACTTC,CASTTTGGTEYEQYF
TRBD1,TRBV6-5,-,TRBJ2-5,TGTGCCAGCGGGGACAGGTGGAACGAGCGGTACTTC,CASGDRWNERYF
TRBD1,TRBV2,many,TRBJ2-5,TGTGCCAGCAGTGGACAGGGGGCGGGAGAGACCCAGTACTTC,CASSGQGAGETQYF
-,TRBV5-1,-,TRBJ1-1,TGCGCCAGCAGCTTAGTTACAGGGTCTTCCAACACTGAAGCTTTCTTT,CASSLVTGSSNTEAFF
-,TRBV29-1,-,TRBJ1-1,TGCAGCGCCTCGACGGCTTTGAACACTGAAGCTTTCTTT,CSASTALNTEAFF
TRBD2,TRBV3-1,-,TRBJ2-3,TGTGCCAGCAGCCCGACTGGACTAGCGGGAGATATGCAGTATTTT,CASSPTGLAGDMQYF
-,TRBV20-1,once,TRBJ1-1,TGCAGTGCTAGAGCCCGGGAGGGAAGTTCAGCTTTCTTT,CSARAREGSSAFF
-,TRBV29-1,few,TRBJ2-3,TGCAGCGCCCAGTCAGATACGCAGTATTTT,CSAQSDTQYF
TRBD2,TRBV7-2,few,TRBJ2-3,TGTGCCAGCAGCTTAGAGTGGCCTAGACTAGCGGCCGCGTCTACGCAGTATTTT,CASSLEWPRLAAASTQYF
-,TRBV29-1,-,TRBJ2-3,TGCAGCGACCAGGGAAACACAGATACGCAGTATTTT,CSDQGNTDTQYF
TRBD1,TRBV29-1,-,TRBJ1-2,TGCAGCGTTGGAGGACAGGGAGTCTTTATGGATGGCTACACCTTC,CSVGGQGVFMDGYTF
-,TRBV6-5,few,TRBJ2-3,TGTGCCAGCAGTCAAGAAGGGCCTGGCACAGATACGCAGTATTTT,CASSQEGPGTDTQYF
-,TRBV20-1,-,TRBJ2-3,TGCAGGTCTAGTCGAGCAGATACGCAGTATTTT,CRSSRADTQYF
TRBD2,TRBV6-2/TRBV6-3,-,TRBJ2-1,TGTGCCAGCAGTTACGGGGGGGGTCCCGAGCAGTTCTTC,CASSYGGGPEQFF
TRBD2,TRBV2,-,TRBJ2-1,TGTGCCAGCAGTGGTTACGGCGGGGGGATAAATGAGCAGTTCTTC,CASSGYGGGINEQFF
-,TRBV18,-,TRBJ2-1,TGTGCCAGCTCCCACCCCGAGGGTTTTGAGCAGTTCTTC,CASSHPEGFEQFF
TRBD1,TRBV9,-,TRBJ1-1,TGTGCCAGCAGCACCGGACAGGCGGGGACTGAAGCTTTCTTT,CASSTGQAGTEAFF
TRBD1,TRBV7-9,-,TRBJ2-7,TGTGCCAGCAGCTGGGGGACAGGGGGCATAGGTTACGAGCAGTACTTC,CASSWGTGGIGYEQYF
TRBD2,TRBV25-1,-,TRBJ2-1,TGTGCCAGCAGTCACAACGTACTAGCGGGGTTCAGCAATGAGCAGTTCTTC,CASSHNVLAGFSNEQFF
TRBD2,TRBV4-2,-,TRBJ2-3,TGTGCCAGCAGCCAAGTAAATCTTCTAGCGGGGGGAAGCACAGATACGCAGTATTTT,CASSQVNLLAGGSTDTQYF
-,TRBV6-5,-,TRBJ1-2,TGTGCCAGCAGTTACAACCGGGGGAGGGATGGCTACACCTTC,CASSYNRGRDGYTF
TRBD2,TRBV5-1,few,TRBJ2-3,TGCGCCAGCAGCCCCAGACTAGCGGGGGGGCATCCAGATACGCAGTATTTT,CASSPRLAGGHPDTQYF
-,TRBV2,-,TRBJ2-1,TGTGCCAGCAGTGAAGCGACCTTAACGGGGGTCTACAATGAGCAGTTCTTC,CASSEATLTGVYNEQFF
TRBD1,TRBV6-6,-,TRBJ2-6,TGTGCCAGCAGTTACGTACAGGGGTCTGGGGCCAACGTCCTGACTTTC,CASSYVQGSGANVLTF
-,TRBV7-9,-,TRBJ1-2,TGTGCCAGCGGCGTAGTTGGCTACACCTTC,CASGVVGYTF
TRBD1,TRBV6-2/TRBV6-3,few,TRBJ2-2,TGTGCCAGCACCCTAACAGGGGTCCCCGGGGAGCTGTTTTTT,CASTLTGVPGELFF